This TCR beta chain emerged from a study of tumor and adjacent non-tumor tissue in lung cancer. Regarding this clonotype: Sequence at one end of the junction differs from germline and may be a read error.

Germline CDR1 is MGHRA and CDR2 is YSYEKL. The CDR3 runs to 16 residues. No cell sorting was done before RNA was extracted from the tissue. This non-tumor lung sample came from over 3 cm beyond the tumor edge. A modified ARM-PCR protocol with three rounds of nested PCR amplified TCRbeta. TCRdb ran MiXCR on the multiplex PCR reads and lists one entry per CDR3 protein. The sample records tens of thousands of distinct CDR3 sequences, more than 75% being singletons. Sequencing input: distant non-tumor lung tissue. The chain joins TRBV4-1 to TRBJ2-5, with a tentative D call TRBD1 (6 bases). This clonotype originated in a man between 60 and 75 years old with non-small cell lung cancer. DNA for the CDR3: TGCGCCGGCAGCCAAGGGCGGGCAGGGGATCAAGAGACCCAGTACTTC. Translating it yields CAGSQGRAGDQETQYF.